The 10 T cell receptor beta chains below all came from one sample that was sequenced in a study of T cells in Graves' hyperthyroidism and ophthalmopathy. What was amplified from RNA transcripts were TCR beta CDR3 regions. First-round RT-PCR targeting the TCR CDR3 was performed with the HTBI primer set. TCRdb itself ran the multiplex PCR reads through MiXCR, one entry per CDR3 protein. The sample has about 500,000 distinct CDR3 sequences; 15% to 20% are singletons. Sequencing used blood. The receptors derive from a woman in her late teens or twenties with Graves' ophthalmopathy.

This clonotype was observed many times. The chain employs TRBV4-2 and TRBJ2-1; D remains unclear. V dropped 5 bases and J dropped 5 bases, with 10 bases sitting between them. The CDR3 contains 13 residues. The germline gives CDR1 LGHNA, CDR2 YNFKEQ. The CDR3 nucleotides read TGTGCCAGCAGCACAAGAAGGGACAATGAGCAGTTCTTC. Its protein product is CASSTRRDNEQFF.

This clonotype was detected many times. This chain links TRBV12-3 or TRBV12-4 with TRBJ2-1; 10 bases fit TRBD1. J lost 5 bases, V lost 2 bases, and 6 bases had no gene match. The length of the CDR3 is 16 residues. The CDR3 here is CASSLLGQGIHNEQFF. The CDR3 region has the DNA TGTGCCAGCAGTTTACTGGGACAGGGGATCCACAATGAGCAGTTCTTC.

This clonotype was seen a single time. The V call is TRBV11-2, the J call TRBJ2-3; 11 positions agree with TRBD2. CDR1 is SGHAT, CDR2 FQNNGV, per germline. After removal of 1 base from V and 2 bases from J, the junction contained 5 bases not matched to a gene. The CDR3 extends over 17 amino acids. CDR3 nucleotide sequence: TGTGCCAGCAGCTTAGCGCTAGCGGGAGGAATCACAGATACGCAGTATTTT. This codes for CASSLALAGGITDTQYF. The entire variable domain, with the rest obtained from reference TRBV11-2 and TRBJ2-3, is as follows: EAGVAQSPRYKIIEKRQSVAFWCNPISGHATLYWYQQILGQGPKLLIQFQNNGVVDDSQLPKDRFSAERLKGVDSTLKIQPAKLEDSAVYLCASSLALAGGITDTQYFGPGTRLTVL.

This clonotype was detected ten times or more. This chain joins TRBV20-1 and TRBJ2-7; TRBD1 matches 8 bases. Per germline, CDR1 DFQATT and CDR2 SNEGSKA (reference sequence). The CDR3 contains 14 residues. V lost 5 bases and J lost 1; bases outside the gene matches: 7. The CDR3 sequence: CSAAGQVLSYEQYF. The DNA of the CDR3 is TGCAGTGCTGCGGGACAGGTTTTATCCTACGAGCAGTACTTC.

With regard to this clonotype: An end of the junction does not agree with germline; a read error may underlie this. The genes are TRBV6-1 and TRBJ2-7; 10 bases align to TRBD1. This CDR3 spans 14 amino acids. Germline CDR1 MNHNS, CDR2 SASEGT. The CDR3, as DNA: TGTGCCAGCACCCCCGGGACAGGGGAATACGAGCAGTGCTTC. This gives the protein CASTPGTGEYEQCF.

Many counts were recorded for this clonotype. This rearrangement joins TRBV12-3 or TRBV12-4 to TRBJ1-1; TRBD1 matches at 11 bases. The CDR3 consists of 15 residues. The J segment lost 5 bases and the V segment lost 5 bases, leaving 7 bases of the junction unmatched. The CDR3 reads CASSPGTGGWTEAFF. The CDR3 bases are TGTGCCAGCAGTCCCGGGACAGGGGGATGGACTGAAGCTTTCTTT.

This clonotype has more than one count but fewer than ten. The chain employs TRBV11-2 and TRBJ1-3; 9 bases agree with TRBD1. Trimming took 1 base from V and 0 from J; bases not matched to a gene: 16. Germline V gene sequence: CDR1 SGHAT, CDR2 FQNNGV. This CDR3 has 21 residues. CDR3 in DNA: TGTGCCAGCAGCTTAGGGAGAGTAGGACAGGGGACGACTGACTCTGGAAACACCATATATTTT. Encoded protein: CASSLGRVGQGTTDSGNTIYF.

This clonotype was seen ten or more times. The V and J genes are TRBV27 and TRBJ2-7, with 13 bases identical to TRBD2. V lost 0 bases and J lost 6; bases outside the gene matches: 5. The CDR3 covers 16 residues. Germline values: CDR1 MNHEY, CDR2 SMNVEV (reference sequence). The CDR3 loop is CASSLSEGLAGTEQYF. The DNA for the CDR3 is TGTGCCAGCAGTTTATCGGAGGGACTAGCGGGAACCGAGCAGTACTTC.

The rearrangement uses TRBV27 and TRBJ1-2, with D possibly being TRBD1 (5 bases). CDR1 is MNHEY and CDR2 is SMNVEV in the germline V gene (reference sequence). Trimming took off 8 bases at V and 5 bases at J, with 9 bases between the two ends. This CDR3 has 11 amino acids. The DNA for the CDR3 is TGTGCCAGCCTTTCAGGGTATGGCTACACCTTC. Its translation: CASLSGYGYTF.

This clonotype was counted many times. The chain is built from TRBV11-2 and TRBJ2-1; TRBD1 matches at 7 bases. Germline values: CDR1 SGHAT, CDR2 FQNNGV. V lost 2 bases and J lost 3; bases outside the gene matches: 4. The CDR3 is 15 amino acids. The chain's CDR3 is CASSLRTGGYNEQFF. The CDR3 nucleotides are TGTGCCAGCAGCTTACGGACAGGAGGCTACAATGAGCAGTTCTTC.